Given below is one T cell receptor beta chain in context. Its antigen remains unidentified. The source of the sample is a study of shared clonotypes between healthy human individuals. Findings and limits, study-wide: Clonotypes that were shared across four donors made up approximately 5% of naive CD4 clonotypes.

From germline, CDR1 is GTSNPN and CDR2 SVGIG (reference sequence). V gave up 5 bases and J gave up 0 bases; unmatched junction bases: 4. The CDR3 runs 14 residues. Libraries were prepared by immunoSEQ multiplex PCR; TCRdb keeps only in-frame clonotypes and omits some of them. The repertoire includes under 2.5 million clones, 85% to 95% of them detected once, and more than 0.35% sits in the top ten. From CD4+ cells came CD45RA+ naive and CD45RA-negative memory subsets. This chain connects TRBV30 to TRBJ2-1, with TRBD2 matching over 7 bases. The receptor comes from a man aged 18-30 years in good health. Some clones in this sample may be carry-over from other donors' samples. Sequenced material: naive CD4+ T cells from PBMCs. Subset reported: CD45RA+ positively selected. The CDR3 nucleotides are TGTGCCTGGGAGCGGGGTAGCTCCTACAATGAGCAGTTCTTC. Protein: CAWERGSSYNEQFF.